This T cell receptor beta chain was obtained from a study of OX40 agonist ivuxolimab in advanced cancers. The wider study: Patient treatment consisted of intravenous ivuxolimab administration every 2 weeks at 0.01 to 10 mg/kg. A mean age of around 66 years, range about 20 to 79, was recorded, and under 85% were male.

Libraries were prepared by immunoSEQ multiplex PCR; TCRdb keeps only in-frame clonotypes and omits some of them. The sample has fewer than 20,000 clones; roughly 74% are singletons. This clone was detected a few times. The antigen is not known. Study-level points and caveats: CD4+ and CD8+ blood T cells expanded clonally by week 6 at 0.1 to 3.0 mg/kg. On average, a greater number of expanded clones characterised CD8+ T cells relative to CD4+.

The CDR3 has 9 amino acids. Trimming removed 8 bases at V and 8 bases at J, with 7 bases between. Germline CDR1 DFQATT, CDR2 SNEGSKA (reference sequence). Source: CD4+ or CD8+ T cells sorted from blood, taken in a trial of the OX40 agonist ivuxolimab. The receptor was derived from an adult with an advanced solid tumor such as melanoma, head and neck, liver or kidney cancer. The chain links TRBV20-1 to TRBJ1-5; D is undetermined. CDR3 loop: CSLGEPQHF. The CDR3 coding sequence is TGCAGTCTAGGTGAGCCCCAGCATTTT.